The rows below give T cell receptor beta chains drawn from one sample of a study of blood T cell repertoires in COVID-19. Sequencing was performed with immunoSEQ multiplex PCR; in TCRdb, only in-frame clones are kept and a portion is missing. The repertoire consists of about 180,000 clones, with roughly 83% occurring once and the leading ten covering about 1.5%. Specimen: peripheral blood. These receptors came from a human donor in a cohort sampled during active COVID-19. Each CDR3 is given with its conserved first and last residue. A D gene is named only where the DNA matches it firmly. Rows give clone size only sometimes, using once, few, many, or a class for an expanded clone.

CDR3aa: CASSQEIGGGWGTEAFF; CDR3nt: TGTGCCAGCAGCCAAGAAATCGGCGGGGGCTGGGGCACTGAAGCTTTCTTT; d_gene: -; j_gene: TRBJ1-1; abundance: -; v_gene: TRBV4-2
CDR3aa: CASSLGPGEKLFF; CDR3nt: TGTGCCAGTAGTCTTGGTCCGGGGGAAAAACTGTTTTTT; d_gene: -; j_gene: TRBJ1-4; abundance: -; v_gene: TRBV19
CDR3aa: CASSYHRGVLVAFF; CDR3nt: TGTGCCAGCAGTTACCATCGGGGGGTGCTGGTCGCTTTCTTT; d_gene: -; j_gene: TRBJ1-1; abundance: -; v_gene: TRBV6-5
CDR3aa: CASSERGYGKLFF; CDR3nt: TGTGCCAGCAGTGAGAGAGGTTACGGCAAACTGTTTTTT; d_gene: -; j_gene: TRBJ1-4; abundance: once; v_gene: TRBV2
CDR3aa: CASSPGQGGFEKLFF; CDR3nt: TGTGCCAGCAGCCCCGGACAGGGAGGTTTTGAAAAACTGTTTTTT; d_gene: TRBD1; j_gene: TRBJ1-4; abundance: -; v_gene: TRBV6-5
CDR3aa: CASSFRGRYSGNTIYF; CDR3nt: TGTGCCAGTAGTTTTAGGGGGCGATACTCTGGAAACACCATATATTTT; d_gene: TRBD1; j_gene: TRBJ1-3; abundance: few; v_gene: TRBV19
CDR3aa: CASSVSTGELFF; CDR3nt: TGTGCCAGCAGCGTGAGCACCGGGGAGCTGTTTTTT; d_gene: -; j_gene: TRBJ2-2; abundance: -; v_gene: TRBV9
CDR3aa: CSASQGTTDTQYF; CDR3nt: TGCAGTGCTAGTCAGGGAACCACAGATACGCAGTATTTT; d_gene: -; j_gene: TRBJ2-3; abundance: few; v_gene: TRBV20-1
CDR3aa: CASSPGTGGVQYF; CDR3nt: TGTGCCAGCTCGCCCGGGACAGGGGGCGTGCAGTACTTC; d_gene: TRBD1; j_gene: TRBJ2-7; abundance: -; v_gene: TRBV18
CDR3aa: CASSGPSVGGYEQYF; CDR3nt: TGTGCCAGCAGCGGACCGTCGGTGGGGGGCTACGAGCAGTACTTC; d_gene: -; j_gene: TRBJ2-7; abundance: -; v_gene: TRBV7-9
CDR3aa: CASSESPGFSEQYF; CDR3nt: TGTGCCAGCAGCGAATCCCCGGGTTTCTCCGAGCAGTACTTC; d_gene: -; j_gene: TRBJ2-7; abundance: -; v_gene: TRBV9
CDR3aa: CASSVAPQGSREQYF; CDR3nt: TGTGCCAGCAGCGTAGCCCCACAGGGATCGAGAGAGCAGTACTTC; d_gene: -; j_gene: TRBJ2-7; abundance: -; v_gene: TRBV9
CDR3aa: CASRGGAETGELFF; CDR3nt: TGCGCCAGCCGAGGGGGGGCTGAGACCGGGGAGCTGTTTTTT; d_gene: -; j_gene: TRBJ2-2; abundance: -; v_gene: TRBV5-1
CDR3aa: CASSAQVTEAFF; CDR3nt: TGTGCCAGCAGCGCCCAGGTCACTGAAGCTTTCTTT; d_gene: -; j_gene: TRBJ1-1; abundance: -; v_gene: TRBV9
CDR3aa: CASSMNGQYQPQHF; CDR3nt: TGTGCCAGTAGTATGAATGGGCAGTATCAGCCCCAGCATTTT; d_gene: -; j_gene: TRBJ1-5; abundance: -; v_gene: TRBV19
CDR3aa: CASSLGTGGSGNTIYF; CDR3nt: TGCGCCAGCAGCTTGGGGACAGGGGGCTCGGGAAACACCATATATTTT; d_gene: TRBD1; j_gene: TRBJ1-3; abundance: -; v_gene: TRBV5-1
CDR3aa: CASSYLRGGASGYTF; CDR3nt: TGTGCCAGCAGTTACCTCCGGGGGGGCGCAAGTGGCTACACCTTC; d_gene: -; j_gene: TRBJ1-2; abundance: -; v_gene: TRBV6-5
CDR3aa: CSALTGYEQYF; CDR3nt: TGCAGTGCTTTGACAGGCTACGAGCAGTACTTC; d_gene: -; j_gene: TRBJ2-7; abundance: once; v_gene: TRBV20-1
CDR3aa: CASSFQALSGANVLTF; CDR3nt: TGTGCCAGCAGTTTCCAGGCGCTCTCTGGGGCCAACGTCCTGACTTTC; d_gene: -; j_gene: TRBJ2-6; abundance: once; v_gene: TRBV27
CDR3aa: CASSVGGAGGGNTGELFF; CDR3nt: TGTGCCAGCAGCGTCGGCGGGGCGGGCGGGGGGAACACCGGGGAGCTGTTTTTT; d_gene: TRBD2; j_gene: TRBJ2-2; abundance: -; v_gene: TRBV9
CDR3aa: CASGADRVDFGDTEAFF; CDR3nt: TGTGCCAGTGGGGCGGACAGGGTCGATTTTGGGGACACTGAAGCTTTCTTT; d_gene: TRBD1; j_gene: TRBJ1-1; abundance: -; v_gene: TRBV19
CDR3aa: CASSLDTGGYSPLHF; CDR3nt: TGTGCCAGCAGCTTAGATACAGGGGGCTATTCACCCCTCCACTTT; d_gene: TRBD1; j_gene: TRBJ1-6; abundance: -; v_gene: TRBV11-2
CDR3aa: CASSDRGGTEAFF; CDR3nt: TGTGCCAGCAGTGATCGGGGGGGCACTGAAGCTTTCTTT; d_gene: -; j_gene: TRBJ1-1; abundance: -; v_gene: TRBV6-1
CDR3aa: CAISGTRDSYEQYF; CDR3nt: TGTGCCATCAGTGGGACCCGGGATTCCTACGAGCAGTACTTC; d_gene: -; j_gene: TRBJ2-7; abundance: -; v_gene: TRBV10-3
CDR3aa: CASSQVAGATGEQYF; CDR3nt: TGCGCCAGCAGCCAAGTCGCGGGAGCAACGGGAGAGCAGTACTTC; d_gene: TRBD2; j_gene: TRBJ2-7; abundance: -; v_gene: TRBV4-3
CDR3aa: CASSFTGDNYGYTF; CDR3nt: TGTGCCAGCAGCTTTACAGGCGACAACTATGGCTACACCTTC; d_gene: -; j_gene: TRBJ1-2; abundance: -; v_gene: TRBV5-5
CDR3aa: CASTWGTGAEAFF; CDR3nt: TGTGCCAGTACCTGGGGGACTGGGGCTGAAGCTTTCTTT; d_gene: -; j_gene: TRBJ1-1; abundance: few; v_gene: TRBV19
CDR3aa: CASSVEVLGGTDNEQFF; CDR3nt: TGTGCCAGCAGCGTAGAGGTTTTAGGGGGAACAGACAATGAGCAGTTCTTC; d_gene: -; j_gene: TRBJ2-1; abundance: -; v_gene: TRBV9
CDR3aa: CASSTRRDGYTF; CDR3nt: TGTGCCAGTAGTACCAGACGGGATGGCTACACCTTC; d_gene: -; j_gene: TRBJ1-2; abundance: -; v_gene: TRBV19
CDR3aa: CASSAPGQGYGYTF; CDR3nt: TGTGCCAGCAGCGCGCCGGGACAGGGCTATGGCTACACCTTC; d_gene: TRBD1; j_gene: TRBJ1-2; abundance: -; v_gene: TRBV5-4
CDR3aa: CASSLPVSYEQYF; CDR3nt: TGTGCCAGCAGCTTGCCAGTCTCCTACGAGCAGTACTTC; d_gene: -; j_gene: TRBJ2-7; abundance: -; v_gene: TRBV11-1
CDR3aa: CASKDTTYEQYF; CDR3nt: TGTGCCAGCAAGGACACCACCTACGAGCAGTACTTC; d_gene: -; j_gene: TRBJ2-7; abundance: -; v_gene: TRBV7-9
CDR3aa: CASSPRLAVLNNEQFF; CDR3nt: TGTGCCAGCTCACCAAGGCTAGCGGTACTCAACAATGAGCAGTTCTTC; d_gene: TRBD2; j_gene: TRBJ2-1; abundance: -; v_gene: TRBV18
CDR3aa: CASSLRETQYF; CDR3nt: TGTGCCAGCTCTCTTCGAGAGACCCAGTACTTC; d_gene: -; j_gene: TRBJ2-5; abundance: -; v_gene: TRBV18
CDR3aa: CAEGQGANYGYTF; CDR3nt: TGTGCCGAGGGACAGGGGGCAAACTATGGCTACACCTTC; d_gene: TRBD1; j_gene: TRBJ1-2; abundance: -; v_gene: TRBV28
CDR3aa: CAISEQGLNSGNTIYF; CDR3nt: TGTGCCATCAGTGAGCAGGGACTTAACTCTGGAAACACCATATATTTT; d_gene: -; j_gene: TRBJ1-3; abundance: -; v_gene: TRBV10-3
CDR3aa: CASSPGQGQSYTF; CDR3nt: TGTGCCAGCAGCCCCGGGCAGGGACAGAGTTACACCTTC; d_gene: TRBD1; j_gene: TRBJ1-2; abundance: -; v_gene: TRBV7-9
CDR3aa: CASSLQEGSETQYF; CDR3nt: TGTGCCAGCAGCTTACAGGAGGGGTCAGAGACCCAGTACTTC; d_gene: -; j_gene: TRBJ2-5; abundance: -; v_gene: TRBV7-8
CDR3aa: CASSLKESGRAYEQYF; CDR3nt: TGCGCCAGCAGCTTGAAAGAAAGCGGGAGGGCCTACGAGCAGTACTTC; d_gene: TRBD2; j_gene: TRBJ2-7; abundance: -; v_gene: TRBV5-1
CDR3aa: CASSYRTGPYEQYF; CDR3nt: TGTGCCAGCAGTTACCGGACAGGGCCCTACGAGCAGTACTTC; d_gene: TRBD1; j_gene: TRBJ2-7; abundance: -; v_gene: TRBV6-2/TRBV6-3
CDR3aa: CASSPTGYEQYF; CDR3nt: TGTGCCAGCTCACCGACGGGATACGAGCAGTACTTC; d_gene: -; j_gene: TRBJ2-7; abundance: -; v_gene: TRBV18
CDR3aa: CASSGGTGGPTEAFF; CDR3nt: TGTGCCAGCAGCGGGGGGACGGGGGGCCCTACTGAAGCTTTCTTT; d_gene: -; j_gene: TRBJ1-1; abundance: -; v_gene: TRBV5-6
CDR3aa: CASSNGQGASKTQYF; CDR3nt: TGTGCCAGCAGCAACGGACAGGGGGCGAGTAAGACCCAGTACTTC; d_gene: TRBD1; j_gene: TRBJ2-5; abundance: once; v_gene: TRBV7-2
CDR3aa: CASSSGRRRETQYF; CDR3nt: TGTGCCAGCAGTTCTGGCAGGAGGCGGGAGACCCAGTACTTC; d_gene: -; j_gene: TRBJ2-5; abundance: -; v_gene: TRBV28
CDR3aa: CASSLKRTGSYEQYF; CDR3nt: TGTGCCAGCAGCTTAAAGAGGACAGGGTCCTACGAGCAGTACTTC; d_gene: TRBD1; j_gene: TRBJ2-7; abundance: -; v_gene: TRBV7-9
CDR3aa: CASRLVFRDRGCSPLHF; CDR3nt: TGTGCAAGTCGCTTAGTGTTCCGAGACAGGGGATGTTCACCCCTCCACTTT; d_gene: -; j_gene: TRBJ1-6; abundance: -; v_gene: TRBV12-2
CDR3aa: CASSLTGASDTQYF; CDR3nt: TGTGCCAGCAGCTTAACAGGGGCCTCAGATACGCAGTATTTT; d_gene: -; j_gene: TRBJ2-3; abundance: -; v_gene: TRBV7-3
CDR3aa: CASSLALTYEQYF; CDR3nt: TGTGCCAGCAGCTTAGCCCTTACCTACGAGCAGTACTTC; d_gene: -; j_gene: TRBJ2-7; abundance: -; v_gene: TRBV7-9
CDR3aa: CASSLTGSGEQYF; CDR3nt: TGTGCCAGCAGTTTGACAGGATCGGGAGAGCAGTACTTC; d_gene: -; j_gene: TRBJ2-7; abundance: -; v_gene: TRBV28
CDR3aa: CASISGGYAEAFF; CDR3nt: TGTGCCAGCATCTCAGGGGGCTACGCTGAAGCTTTCTTT; d_gene: TRBD1; j_gene: TRBJ1-1; abundance: -; v_gene: TRBV7-8
CDR3aa: CASSQVGGRGAYEQYF; CDR3nt: TGTGCCAGCAGCCAGGTGGGGGGACGGGGCGCCTACGAGCAGTACTTC; d_gene: -; j_gene: TRBJ2-7; abundance: -; v_gene: TRBV7-9
CDR3aa: CAGATGGYGYTF; CDR3nt: TGTGCCGGGGCAACAGGGGGGTATGGCTACACCTTC; d_gene: TRBD1; j_gene: TRBJ1-2; abundance: -; v_gene: TRBV6-5
CDR3aa: CASSVTTSGNTIYF; CDR3nt: TGTGCCAGCAGCGTAACAACCTCTGGAAACACCATATATTTT; d_gene: -; j_gene: TRBJ1-3; abundance: -; v_gene: TRBV6-2/TRBV6-3
CDR3aa: CASSQGTGRSYEQYF; CDR3nt: TGTGCCAGCAGCCAAGGGACAGGAAGATCCTACGAGCAGTACTTC; d_gene: TRBD1; j_gene: TRBJ2-7; abundance: -; v_gene: TRBV3-1/TRBV3-2